One and the same sample provided the 8 T cell receptor beta chains below, sequenced in a study of shared clonotypes between healthy human individuals. The data were produced by immunoSEQ multiplex PCR, yet TCRdb's version contains in-frame clones alone and is incomplete. The sample records about 2.4 million clones, 93% being singletons. Sequencing was performed on naive CD4+ T cells from PBMCs. Subset defined: CD45RA+ positively selected. The source of these receptors is a young man in good health. Some clones in this sample may be carry-over from other donors' samples.

Comments on this clone: One junction end disagrees with the germline gene, perhaps due to a read error. The V call is TRBV6-5, the J call TRBJ2-3, with 16 positions matching TRBD2. The CDR3 has 14 residues. Germline loops: CDR1 MNHEY, CDR2 SVGAGI. CDR3 in DNA: TGTGCCAGCAGTCCCGCGGGACTAGCGGGAGGGCGGCATTTT. Its protein product is CASSPAGLAGGRHF.

With regard to this clone: This sample includes further DNA sequences coding for the same CDR3. The rearrangement joins TRBV7-2 to TRBJ1-5, with TRBD1 as a possible D gene (5 bases). CDR3 length: 15 residues. V lost 1 base to trimming and J lost 2 bases, with 9 bases between them. Germline lookup yields CDR1 SGHTA and CDR2 FQGNSA. CDR3 DNA sequence: TGTGCCAGCAGCTTAGGTTGGGGGGGCAATCAGCCCCAGCATTTT. Translated, it gives CASSLGWGGNQPQHF. Full variable domain (rest looked up from reference TRBV7-2 and TRBJ1-5): GAGVSQSPSNKVTEKGKDVELRCDPISGHTALYWYRQSLGQGLEFLIYFQGNSAPDKSGLPSDRFSAERTGGSVSTLTIQRTQQEDSAVYLCASSLGWGGNQPQHFGDGTRLSIL.

The chain combines TRBV5-4 with TRBJ2-1, with D possibly TRBD2 on 6 matching bases. V lost 4 bases to trimming and J lost 5 bases, with 19 bases between them. The CDR3 loop spans 16 amino acids. Looked up from germline, CDR1 is SGHNT and CDR2 is YYREEE (reference sequence). Here the CDR3 DNA reads TGTGCCAGCAGCGACAAGCGGGTGGGGCCCCACAATGAGCAGTTCTTC. This encodes CASSDKRVGPHNEQFF.

V gene TRBV18 combines with J gene TRBJ2-7; D is perhaps TRBD1 (5 bases). Germline lookup yields CDR1 KGHSH and CDR2 LQKENI. The CDR3 length is 13 residues. V was shortened by 2 bases and J by 4 bases, with 9 bases between the two germline ends. The CDR3 loop is CASSPEQDYEQYF. The CDR3 DNA sequence: TGTGCCAGCTCACCAGAACAGGATTACGAGCAGTACTTC.

With respect to this clone: This CDR3 is also generated by other DNA sequences in the sample. The CDR3 sequence is CASSLYNEQFF. CDR3 DNA: TGTGCCAGCAGCCTATACAATGAGCAGTTCTTC. The rearrangement links TRBV5-6 to TRBJ2-1; D not resolved. This CDR3 contains 11 residues. V shed 4 bases and J shed 4 bases, with 3 bases lying between them. CDR1 and CDR2 from the germline V gene are SGHDT and YYEEEE.

The V call is TRBV27, the J call TRBJ1-1; no clear D gene. Trimming removed 7 bases from V and 11 bases from J, with 17 bases in between. Germline V CDR1 and CDR2: MNHEY, SMNVEV (reference sequence). The CDR3 is made up of 12 amino acids. The CDR3 is CASMNQADGAFF. CDR3 DNA sequence: TGTGCCAGCATGAATCAGGCAGATGGGGCTTTCTTT.

The table lists this clone with a few counts. The chain combines TRBV28 with TRBJ1-5; D is unresolved. Germline V gene lookup returns CDR1 MDHEN and CDR2 SYDVKM. V was pared by 5 bases and J by 7 bases, with 15 bases between. The CDR3 consists of 14 residues. The CDR3, as DNA: TGTGCCAGCAGTCTCGCCCTGAGTGAACAGCCCCAGCATTTT. Translation: CASSLALSEQPQHF.

V gene TRBV28 combines with J gene TRBJ2-5; 9 nucleotides agree with TRBD1. The germline CDR1 and CDR2 sequences are MDHEN and SYDVKM. The CDR3 extends over 14 amino acids. The V and J ends lost 1 base and 6 bases, in that order; junction bases with no gene match: 3. CDR3 DNA sequence: TGTGCCAGCAGTTTATTTGGACAGGGGAAGACCCAGTACTTC. Protein product: CASSLFGQGKTQYF. Complete variable domain (other parts from reference TRBV28 and TRBJ2-5): DVKVTQSSRYLVKRTGEKVFLECVQDMDHENMFWYRQDPGLGLRLIYFSYDVKMKEKGDIPEGYSVSREKKERFSLILESASTNQTSMYLCASSLFGQGKTQYFGPGTRLLVL.